This passage covers 26 T cell receptor beta chains from one sample sequenced in a study of blood T cell repertoires in COVID-19. Data came from immunoSEQ multiplex PCR; TCRdb stores just in-frame clones and leaves some out. This sample has 200,000 or so clones, with about 82% found just once. The sequencing input was peripheral blood. Receptors were obtained from a woman aged 30 to 39 with acute or convalescent COVID-19.

This clone appeared a single time. This chain links TRBV20-1 with TRBJ2-1; D is unclear. Germline-derived CDR1 and CDR2 are DFQATT and SNEGSKA (reference sequence). Trimming removed 8 bases from V and 2 bases from J, with 7 bases in between. This CDR3 has 11 residues. Here the CDR3 DNA reads TGCAGTCTACAGCCCTACAATGAGCAGTTCTTC. Its protein is CSLQPYNEQFF.

The chain combines TRBV3-1 (or the pseudogene TRBV3-2) with TRBJ1-2; TRBD1 agrees at 9 bases. CDR1 and CDR2 (germline): LGHDT, YNNKEL (reference sequence). V was pared by 2 bases and J by 7 bases, with 8 bases of the junction left unmatched. The CDR3 is made up of 15 amino acids. The CDR3 region is CASSQRLGQGGGYTF. In DNA, the CDR3 is TGTGCCAGCAGCCAACGACTGGGACAGGGCGGTGGCTACACCTTC.

The CDR3 reads CASGHQDTLETQYF. The CDR3 nucleotides are TGTGCCAGTGGCCACCAGGACACCCTAGAGACCCAGTACTTC. The J gene is TRBJ2-5, the V gene TRBV19; possibly TRBD1 for D (5 bases). The CDR3 consists of 14 residues. Germline CDR1 reads LNHDA; CDR2 reads SQIVND (reference sequence). V was cut by 8 bases and J by 4 bases, with 17 bases left in between.

The rearrangement joins TRBV4-3 to TRBJ2-5, with a weak D call TRBD2 (6 bases). V lost 2 bases, J lost 0 bases, and 19 bases lay in between. The CDR3 runs 18 residues. Looked up from germline, CDR1 is LGHNA and CDR2 is YSLEER. In DNA form, the CDR3 reads TGCGCCAGCAGCCAATCCTTTCGGGGGAACTCGTACCAAGAGACCCAGTACTTC. Protein product: CASSQSFRGNSYQETQYF.

This clone occurred a few times. The chain links TRBV5-6 to TRBJ2-7; D is possibly TRBD2 (6 bases). There are 12 residues in the CDR3. From germline, CDR1 is SGHDT and CDR2 YYEEEE. Trimming removed 2 bases from V and 6 bases from J, with 9 bases in between. The CDR3 region has the DNA TGTGCCAGCAGCTTACTAGCTTCCGAGCAGTACTTC. Protein: CASSLLASEQYF.

This chain uses TRBV4-3 with TRBJ1-2; tentatively, D is TRBD1 (6 bases). V lost 4 bases, J lost 8 bases, and 11 bases lay in between. CDR3 size: 12 residues. Germline values: CDR1 LGHNA, CDR2 YSLEER. The CDR3 region is CASSRNRDGYTF. The CDR3 DNA is TGCGCCAGCAGCCGAAACAGGGACGGCTACACCTTC.

This clone was picked up one time. The chain couples TRBV11-2 to TRBJ1-2; TRBD1 matches at 9 bases. This CDR3 is 16 amino acids long. Losses at the gene ends were 1 base for V and 1 base for J; bases not matched to a gene: 4. Looked up from germline, CDR1 is SGHAT and CDR2 is FQNNGV. CDR3 sequence: CASSLGDRAYNYGYTF. DNA for the CDR3: TGTGCCAGCAGCTTAGGGGACAGGGCGTATAACTATGGCTACACCTTC.

This sequence joins TRBV7-2 and TRBJ2-1; D unclear. V was pared by 5 bases and J by 0 bases, with 17 bases between. Germline CDR1 and CDR2: SGHTA and FQGNSA. CDR3 length: 17 amino acids. The CDR3 is CASSALGSPSSYNEQFF. In DNA, the CDR3 is TGTGCCAGCAGCGCCCTGGGCAGCCCGAGCTCCTACAATGAGCAGTTCTTC.

This rearrangement joins TRBV5-4 to TRBJ1-3; 8 bases are a match to TRBD1. The CDR3 is 16 residues long. V gave up 2 bases and J gave up 0 bases; unmatched junction bases: 4. Per the germline V gene, CDR1 is SGHNT and CDR2 is YYREEE (reference sequence). The DNA of the CDR3 is TGTGCCAGCAGCTTCGCGACAGGGGCCTCTGGAAACACCATATATTTT. Its translation is CASSFATGASGNTIYF.

V and J are TRBV6-6 and TRBJ1-4; 8 bases agree with TRBD1. Per the germline V gene, CDR1 is MNHNY and CDR2 is SVGAGI (reference sequence). V trimming: 6 bases; J trimming: 7 bases; junction bases outside the gene matches: 19. The length of the CDR3 is 18 residues. CDR3 DNA sequence: TGTGCCAGCAGCCGACAGGGGATAGACAGCGGATTATTTGAAAAACTGTTTTTT. Its translation: CASSRQGIDSGLFEKLFF.

The chain is built from TRBV5-6 and TRBJ2-7, with TRBD2 matching over 12 bases. The germline gives CDR1 SGHDT, CDR2 YYEEEE. This CDR3 is built from 19 residues. The ends lost 2 bases at V and 0 bases at J; junction bases unmatched: 12. The CDR3 nucleotides read TGTGCCAGCAGCTTCCCCCCTCACCGGACTAGCGGGGTCTCCTACGAGCAGTACTTC. It yields the protein CASSFPPHRTSGVSYEQYF.

This clone came up once. The chain links TRBV4-3 to TRBJ1-2, with D uncertain. V was pared by 1 base and J by 4 bases, with 7 bases between. This CDR3 region has 13 residues. CDR1 is LGHNA, CDR2 YSLEER, per germline. CDR3 coding DNA: TGCGCCAGCAGCCAAGGGCTTACCTATGGCTACACCTTC. It yields the protein CASSQGLTYGYTF.

The chain carries TRBV18 and TRBJ2-7; 7 bases match TRBD1. This CDR3 is 14 amino acids long. Germline V gives CDR1 KGHSH, CDR2 LQKENI. J gave up 2 bases and V 4 bases, and 5 bases lay outside the gene matches. CDR3 DNA sequence: TGTGCCAGCTCACGCACGGGACAGCCCTACGAGCAGTACTTC. Translated, it gives CASSRTGQPYEQYF.

CDR3 region: CASSPARGTKKETQYF. For the CDR3, the DNA is TGTGCCAGCAGCCCGGCACGAGGAACCAAAAAGGAGACCCAGTACTTC. The rearrangement links TRBV7-2 to TRBJ2-5, with D unresolved. Germline CDR1 reads SGHTA; CDR2 reads FQGNSA. Trimming left V 5 bases short and J 5 bases short, with 21 bases between. This CDR3 has 16 residues.

There are a few counts of this clone. The CDR3 sequence: CATYSGGSYEQYF. The CDR3 nucleotides read TGTGCCACCTATTCGGGCGGGAGCTACGAGCAGTACTTC. J is TRBJ2-7 and V is TRBV28, with 7 positions matching TRBD2. Germline-derived CDR1 and CDR2 are MDHEN and SYDVKM. The CDR3 sequence is 13 residues long. V shed 10 bases and J 3 bases; nucleotides not matched to a gene: 9.

This clone occurred once. The chain links TRBV28 to TRBJ1-4; no clear D gene. The V end lost 3 bases, the J end lost 2 bases, and 10 bases lay between the germline ends. This CDR3 contains 15 residues. Germline CDR1 and CDR2: MDHEN and SYDVKM. As DNA, the CDR3 is TGTGCCAGCAGTTTTGCCGGGAGGACTAATGAAAAACTGTTTTTT. It yields the protein CASSFAGRTNEKLFF.

V gene TRBV4-2 combines with J gene TRBJ1-5; D possibly corresponds to TRBD1 (5 bases). Trimming left V 0 bases short and J 7 bases short, with 10 bases between. The CDR3 runs 14 residues. In germline, CDR1 is LGHNA, CDR2 YNFKEQ. The CDR3 loop is CASSQDRVDQPQHF. CDR3 bases: TGTGCCAGCAGCCAAGACAGGGTAGACCAGCCCCAGCATTTT.

This chain connects TRBV24-1 to TRBJ2-7, with 9 bases lining up with TRBD1. The CDR3 totals 14 residues. Germline V gene data show CDR1 as KGHDR and CDR2 as SFDVKD. The trim removed 11 bases at V and 1 base at J, leaving 8 bases unmatched. CDR3 nucleotides: TGTGCCAAACAATTGGGGACAGGGTCCTACGAGCAGTACTTC. Translation: CAKQLGTGSYEQYF.

This chain links TRBV20-1 with TRBJ2-7; tentatively, D is TRBD2 (6 bases). Trimming took off 3 bases at V and 1 base at J, with 13 bases between the two ends. The CDR3 contains 14 residues. Germline V CDR1 and CDR2: DFQATT, SNEGSKA (reference sequence). CDR3: CSASPLASSYEQYF. The CDR3 DNA follows: TGCAGTGCTAGTCCCCTAGCGTCTTCCTACGAGCAGTACTTC.

The V and J genes are TRBV5-1 and TRBJ2-7; 7 bases are a match to TRBD1. Germline values: CDR1 SGHRS, CDR2 YFSETQ. V lost 5 bases, J lost 0 bases, and 5 bases stayed unmatched. The CDR3 runs 14 residues. The CDR3 here is CASRGTVSSYEQYF. The DNA for the CDR3 is TGCGCCAGCAGAGGGACAGTCAGCTCCTACGAGCAGTACTTC.

Only one count was recorded for this clone. The J gene is TRBJ1-1, the V gene TRBV19, with D hard to call. Germline V gene lookup returns CDR1 LNHDA and CDR2 SQIVND (reference sequence). The CDR3 is made up of 13 amino acids. V was trimmed by 1 base and J by 3 bases, leaving 6 bases between them. As DNA, the CDR3 is TGTGCCAGTAGTATAGCGGAGTACACTGAAGCTTTCTTT. Translating gives CASSIAEYTEAFF. Drawing the rest from reference TRBV19 and TRBJ1-1, the complete variable domain is DGGITQSPKYLFRKEGQNVTLSCEQNLNHDAMYWYRQDPGQGLRLIYYSQIVNDFQKGDIAEGYSVSREKKESFPLTVTSAQKNPTAFYLCASSIAEYTEAFFGQGTRLTVV.

The chain joins TRBV28 to TRBJ2-7, with unresolved D. Germline CDR1 reads MDHEN; CDR2 reads SYDVKM. The CDR3 totals 15 residues. Trimming left V 3 bases short and J 3 bases short, with 15 bases between. The CDR3 spells CASSFRTYPLYEQYF. The CDR3 nucleotides read TGTGCCAGCAGTTTTCGCACCTACCCCCTCTACGAGCAGTACTTC.

The chain links TRBV30 to TRBJ1-6; the D gene is possibly TRBD1 (5 bases). The germline V and J ends were trimmed by 2 bases and 6 bases, with 17 bases remaining between them. This CDR3 spans 16 amino acids. Germline CDR1 GTSNPN, CDR2 SVGIG (reference sequence). CDR3 DNA: TGTGCCTGGAGTTCGGGGGTCAGGGACGGTAATTCACCCCTCCACTTT. It yields the protein CAWSSGVRDGNSPLHF.

This sequence joins TRBV10-3 and TRBJ1-2; 10 positions match TRBD1. Germline CDR1 is ENHRY and CDR2 is SYGVKD. The V gene end was trimmed by 8 bases and the J gene end by 12 bases; junction bases not matched to a gene: 15. The CDR3 spans 14 residues. The CDR3 DNA is TGTGCCATCCTATACGACAGGGGGCAATGTTGTGACACCTTC. It translates to CAILYDRGQCCDTF.

The rearrangement joins TRBV7-2 to TRBJ2-7; TRBD2 matches 11 bases. Germline V gene data show CDR1 as SGHTA and CDR2 as FQGNSA. This CDR3 spans 16 amino acids. V trimming: 1 base; J trimming: 3 bases; junction bases outside the gene matches: 5. The CDR3 bases are TGTGCCAGCAGCTTAGATAGCGGGAGGGCCGACTACGAGCAGTACTTC. Protein: CASSLDSGRADYEQYF.

In this sample, this clone turned up many times. The V call is TRBV7-2, the J call TRBJ1-3; a possible D gene is TRBD1 (5 bases). The CDR3 runs 16 residues. With 0 bases removed from V and 0 bases from J, the gap between germline ends came to 9 bases. Germline lookup yields CDR1 SGHTA and CDR2 FQGNSA. CDR3 residues: CASSLAQGYSGNTIYF. For the CDR3, the DNA is TGTGCCAGCAGCTTAGCGCAGGGCTACTCTGGAAACACCATATATTTT. The entire variable domain, with the rest obtained from reference TRBV7-2 and TRBJ1-3, is as follows: GAGVSQSPSNKVTEKGKDVELRCDPISGHTALYWYRQSLGQGLEFLIYFQGNSAPDKSGLPSDRFSAERTGGSVSTLTIQRTQQEDSAVYLCASSLAQGYSGNTIYFGEGSWLTVV.